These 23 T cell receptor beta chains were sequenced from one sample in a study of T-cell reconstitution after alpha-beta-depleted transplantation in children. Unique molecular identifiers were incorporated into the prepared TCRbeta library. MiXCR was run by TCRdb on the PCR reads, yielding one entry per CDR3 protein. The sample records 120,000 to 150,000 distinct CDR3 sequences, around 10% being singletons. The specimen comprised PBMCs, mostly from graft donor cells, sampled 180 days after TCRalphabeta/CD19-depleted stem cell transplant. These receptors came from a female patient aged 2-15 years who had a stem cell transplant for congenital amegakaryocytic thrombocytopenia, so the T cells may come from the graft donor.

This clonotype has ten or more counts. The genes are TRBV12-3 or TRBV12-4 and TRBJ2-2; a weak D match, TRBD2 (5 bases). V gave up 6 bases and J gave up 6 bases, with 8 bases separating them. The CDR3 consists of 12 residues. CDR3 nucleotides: TGTGCCAGCAGCCCGGGGTCCGGGGAGCTGTTTTTT. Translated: CASSPGSGELFF.

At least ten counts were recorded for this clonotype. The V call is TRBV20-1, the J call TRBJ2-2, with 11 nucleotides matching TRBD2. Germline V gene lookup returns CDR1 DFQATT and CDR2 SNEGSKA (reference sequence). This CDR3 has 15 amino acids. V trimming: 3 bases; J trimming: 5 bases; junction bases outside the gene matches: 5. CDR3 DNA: TGCAGTGCTAGTCGGGCTAGCGGGAGGACCGGGGAGCTGTTTTTT. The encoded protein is CSASRASGRTGELFF.

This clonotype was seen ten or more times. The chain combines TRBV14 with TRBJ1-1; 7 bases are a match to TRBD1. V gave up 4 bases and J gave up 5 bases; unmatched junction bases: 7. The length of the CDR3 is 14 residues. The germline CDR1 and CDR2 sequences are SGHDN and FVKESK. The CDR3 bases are TGTGCCAGCAGCCCCAGACAGGGCTGGACTGAAGCTTTCTTT. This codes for CASSPRQGWTEAFF.

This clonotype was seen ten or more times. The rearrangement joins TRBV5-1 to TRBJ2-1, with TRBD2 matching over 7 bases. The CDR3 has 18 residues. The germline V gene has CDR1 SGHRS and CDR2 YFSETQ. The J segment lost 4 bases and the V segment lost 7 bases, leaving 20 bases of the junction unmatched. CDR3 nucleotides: TGCGCCAGCGGAAACCCGGCCCGGGGGGATAAAAAATACAATGAGCAGTTCTTC. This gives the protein CASGNPARGDKKYNEQFF.

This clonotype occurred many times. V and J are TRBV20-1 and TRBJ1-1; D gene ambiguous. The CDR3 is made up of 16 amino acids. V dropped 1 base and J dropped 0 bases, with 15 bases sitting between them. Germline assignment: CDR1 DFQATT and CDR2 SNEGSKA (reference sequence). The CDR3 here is CSARGEAGAMNTEAFF. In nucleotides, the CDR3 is TGCAGTGCTAGAGGGGAGGCCGGCGCAATGAACACTGAAGCTTTCTTT.

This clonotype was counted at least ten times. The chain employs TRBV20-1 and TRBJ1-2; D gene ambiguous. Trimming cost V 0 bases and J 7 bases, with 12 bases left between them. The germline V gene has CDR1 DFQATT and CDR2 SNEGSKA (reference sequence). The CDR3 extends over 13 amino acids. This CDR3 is CSARDSWSGGYTF. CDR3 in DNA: TGCAGTGCTAGAGATAGTTGGTCCGGTGGCTACACCTTC.

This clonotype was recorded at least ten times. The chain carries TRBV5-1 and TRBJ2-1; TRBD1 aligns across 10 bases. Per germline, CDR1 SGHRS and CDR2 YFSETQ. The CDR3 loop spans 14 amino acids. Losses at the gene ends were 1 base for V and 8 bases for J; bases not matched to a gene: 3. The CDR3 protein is CASSLRQGADEQFF. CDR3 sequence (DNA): TGCGCCAGCAGCTTGCGACAGGGGGCCGATGAGCAGTTCTTC.

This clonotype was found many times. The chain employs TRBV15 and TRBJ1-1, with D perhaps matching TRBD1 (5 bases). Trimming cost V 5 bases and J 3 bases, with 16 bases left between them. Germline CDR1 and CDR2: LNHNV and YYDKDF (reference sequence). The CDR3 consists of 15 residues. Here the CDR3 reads CATSEFLGGDTEAFF. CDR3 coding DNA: TGTGCCACCAGCGAGTTCCTGGGAGGGGACACTGAAGCTTTCTTT.

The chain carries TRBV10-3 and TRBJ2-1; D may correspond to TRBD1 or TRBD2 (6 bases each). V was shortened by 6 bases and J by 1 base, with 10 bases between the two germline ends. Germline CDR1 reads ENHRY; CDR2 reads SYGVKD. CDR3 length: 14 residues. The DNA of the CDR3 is TGTGCCATCAGCGAGGGGGGTTCCTACAATGAGCAGTTCTTC. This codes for CAISEGGSYNEQFF.

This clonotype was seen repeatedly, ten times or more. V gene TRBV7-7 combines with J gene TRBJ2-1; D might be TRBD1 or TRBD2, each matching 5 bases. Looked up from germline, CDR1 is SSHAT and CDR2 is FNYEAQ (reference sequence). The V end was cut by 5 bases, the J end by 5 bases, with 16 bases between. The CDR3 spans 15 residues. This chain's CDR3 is CASSRDPKGDNEQFF. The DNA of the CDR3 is TGTGCCAGCAGCCGGGACCCAAAAGGGGACAATGAGCAGTTCTTC.

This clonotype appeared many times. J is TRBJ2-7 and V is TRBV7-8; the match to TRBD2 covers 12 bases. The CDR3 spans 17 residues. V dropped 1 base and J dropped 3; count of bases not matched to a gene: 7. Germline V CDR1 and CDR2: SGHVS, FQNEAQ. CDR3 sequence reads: CASSLGLAGGGLYEQYF. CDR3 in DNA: TGTGCCAGCAGCTTAGGGCTAGCGGGAGGGGGTCTCTACGAGCAGTACTTC.

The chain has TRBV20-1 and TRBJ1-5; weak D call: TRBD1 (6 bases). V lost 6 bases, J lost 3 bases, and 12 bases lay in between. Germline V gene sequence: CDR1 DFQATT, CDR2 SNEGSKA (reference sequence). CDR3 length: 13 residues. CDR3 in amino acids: CSALQGINQPQHF. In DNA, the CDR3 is TGCAGTGCGCTACAGGGCATCAATCAGCCCCAGCATTTT.

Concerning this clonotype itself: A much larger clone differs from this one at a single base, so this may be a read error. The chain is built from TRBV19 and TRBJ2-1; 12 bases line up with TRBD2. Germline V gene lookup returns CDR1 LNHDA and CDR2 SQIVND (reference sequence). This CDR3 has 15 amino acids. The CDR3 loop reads CASRRGTSGRNEQLF. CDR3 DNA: TGTGCCAGTAGGCGGGGGACTAGCGGGCGCAATGAGCAGTTGTTC.

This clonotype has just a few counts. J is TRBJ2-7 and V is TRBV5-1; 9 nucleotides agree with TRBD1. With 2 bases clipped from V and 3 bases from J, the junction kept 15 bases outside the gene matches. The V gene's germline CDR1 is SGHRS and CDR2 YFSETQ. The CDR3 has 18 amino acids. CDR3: CASSLSGTGSPINYEQYF. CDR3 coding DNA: TGCGCCAGCAGCTTATCCGGGACAGGGTCCCCAATCAACTACGAGCAGTACTTC.

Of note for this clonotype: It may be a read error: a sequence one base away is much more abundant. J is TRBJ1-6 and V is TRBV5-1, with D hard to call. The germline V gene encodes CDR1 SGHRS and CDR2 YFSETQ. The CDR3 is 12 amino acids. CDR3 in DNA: TGCGCCAGCCGGAACCCAGATTCACCCCTCAACTTT. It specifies CASRNPDSPLNF.

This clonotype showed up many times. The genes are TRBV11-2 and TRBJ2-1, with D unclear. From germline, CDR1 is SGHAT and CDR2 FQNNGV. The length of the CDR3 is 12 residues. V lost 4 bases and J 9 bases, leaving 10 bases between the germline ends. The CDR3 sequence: CASSSLEIEQFF. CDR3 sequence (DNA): TGTGCCAGCAGCTCTTTGGAGATTGAGCAGTTCTTC.

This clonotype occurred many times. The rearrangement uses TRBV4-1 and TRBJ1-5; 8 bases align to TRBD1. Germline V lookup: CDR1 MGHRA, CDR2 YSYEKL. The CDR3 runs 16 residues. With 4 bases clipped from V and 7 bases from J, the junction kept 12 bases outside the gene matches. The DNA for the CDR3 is TGCGCCAGCAGCCTAGGGGCGGACAGGGAGGGCCAGCCCCAGCATTTT. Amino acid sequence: CASSLGADREGQPQHF.

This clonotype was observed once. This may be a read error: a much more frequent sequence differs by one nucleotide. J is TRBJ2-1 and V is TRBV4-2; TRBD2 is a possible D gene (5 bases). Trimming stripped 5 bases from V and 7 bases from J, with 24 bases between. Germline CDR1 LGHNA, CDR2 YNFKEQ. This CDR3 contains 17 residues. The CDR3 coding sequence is TGTGCCAGCAGCAGGGCACTCGGACTCCCGCAGGAAAATGAGCAGTTCTTC. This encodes CASSRALGLPQENEQFF.

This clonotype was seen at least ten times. CDR3: CASSLQGKKNIQYF. CDR3 bases: TGTGCCAGCAGCCTACAGGGGAAAAAAAACATTCAGTACTTC. The chain has TRBV3-1 and TRBJ2-4; the match to TRBD1 covers 7 bases. Per germline, CDR1 LGHDT and CDR2 YNNKEL (reference sequence). This CDR3 has 14 amino acids. The V segment lost 4 bases and the J segment 4 bases; nucleotides outside the gene matches: 4.

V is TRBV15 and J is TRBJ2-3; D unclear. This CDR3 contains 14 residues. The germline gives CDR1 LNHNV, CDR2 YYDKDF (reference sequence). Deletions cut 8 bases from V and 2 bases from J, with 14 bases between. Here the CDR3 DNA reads TGTGCCACCGCATACCAACTACCCACAGATACGCAGTATTTT. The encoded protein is CATAYQLPTDTQYF.

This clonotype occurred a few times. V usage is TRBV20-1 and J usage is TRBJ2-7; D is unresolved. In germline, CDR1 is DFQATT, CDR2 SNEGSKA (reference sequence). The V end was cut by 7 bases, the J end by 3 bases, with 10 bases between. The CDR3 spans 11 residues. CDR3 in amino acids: CSGGLDYEQYF. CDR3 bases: TGCAGTGGAGGTCTGGACTACGAGCAGTACTTC.

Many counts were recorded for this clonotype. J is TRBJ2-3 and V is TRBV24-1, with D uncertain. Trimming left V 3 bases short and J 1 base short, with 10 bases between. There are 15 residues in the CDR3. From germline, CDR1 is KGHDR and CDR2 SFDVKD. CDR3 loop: CATSDRGVGTDTQYF. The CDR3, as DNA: TGTGCCACCAGTGATAGAGGTGTGGGCACAGATACGCAGTATTTT.

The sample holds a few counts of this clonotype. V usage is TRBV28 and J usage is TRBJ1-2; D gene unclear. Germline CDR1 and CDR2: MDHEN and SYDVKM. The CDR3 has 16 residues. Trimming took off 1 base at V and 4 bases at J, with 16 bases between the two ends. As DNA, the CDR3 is TGTGCCAGCAGTTTATCTTCAGGTCTGCCAGCCTATGGCTACACCTTC. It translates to CASSLSSGLPAYGYTF.